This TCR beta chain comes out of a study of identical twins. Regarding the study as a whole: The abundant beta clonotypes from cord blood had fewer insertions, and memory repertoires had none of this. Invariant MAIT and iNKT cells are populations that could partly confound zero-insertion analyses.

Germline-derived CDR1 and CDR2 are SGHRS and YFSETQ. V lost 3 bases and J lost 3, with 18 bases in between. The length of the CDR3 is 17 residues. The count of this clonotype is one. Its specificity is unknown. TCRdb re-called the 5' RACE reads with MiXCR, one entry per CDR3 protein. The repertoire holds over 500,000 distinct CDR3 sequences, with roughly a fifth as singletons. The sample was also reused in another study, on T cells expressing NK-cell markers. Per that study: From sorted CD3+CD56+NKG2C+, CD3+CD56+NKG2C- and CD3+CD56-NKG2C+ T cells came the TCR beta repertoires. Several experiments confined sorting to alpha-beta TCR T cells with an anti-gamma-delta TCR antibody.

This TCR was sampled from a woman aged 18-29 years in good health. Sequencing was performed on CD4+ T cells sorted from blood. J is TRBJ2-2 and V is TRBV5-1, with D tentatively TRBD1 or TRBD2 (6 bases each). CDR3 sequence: CASSYGPAGGDTGELFF. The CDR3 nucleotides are TGCGCCAGCAGCTACGGACCCGCCGGGGGCGACACCGGGGAGCTGTTTTTT.